The source of this T cell receptor beta chain is a study of T cell changes during pregnancy in multiple sclerosis. Germline CDR1 and CDR2: SGHVS and FNYEAQ. CDR3 length: 17 residues. V was clipped by 5 bases and J by 1 base, with 19 bases between them. Repertoires were generated with immunoSEQ multiplex PCR, while TCRdb's copy carries only in-frame clones and drops some. The sample includes tens of thousands of clones, about 91% of them seen just once. This specimen consisted of peripheral blood, obtained before pregnancy. The rearrangement uses TRBV7-6 and TRBJ2-3; TRBD2 is a possible D gene (7 bases). This sequence was found in a female donor with multiple sclerosis, enrolled in a pregnancy study. CDR3 DNA: TGTGCCAGCAGCCGTGGGGGGGCCGGGGGGCGCACAGATACGCAGTATTTT. Translating it yields CASSRGGAGGRTDTQYF.